The 8 T cell receptor beta chains below were found in one sample sequenced in a study of T cell responses to AZD1222 COVID-19 vaccine. Sequencing was performed with immunoSEQ multiplex PCR; in TCRdb, only in-frame clones are kept and a portion is missing. Seen here are about 130,000 clones, over 85% observed once, and the top ten hold 6.5% to 8.5%. This material consisted of peripheral blood, taken 28 days after the second AZD1222 dose. These TCRs come from an adult who received the AZD1222 COVID-19 vaccine.

This clone was observed a few times. The genes are TRBV10-2 and TRBJ1-3; a weak D match, TRBD1 (5 bases). Germline assignment: CDR1 WSHSY and CDR2 SAAADI. Between the trimmed V and J ends, which lost 8 bases and 0 bases, there was a span of 5 bases. This CDR3 region has 12 residues. The DNA of the CDR3 is TGCGCCAGCGGGGGCTCTGGAAACACCATATATTTT. Protein: CASGGSGNTIYF.

The J gene is TRBJ1-2, the V gene TRBV5-6; maybe TRBD1 (6 bases). The CDR3 contains 11 residues. Germline V gene sequence: CDR1 SGHDT, CDR2 YYEEEE. V dropped 4 bases and J dropped 8 bases, with 9 bases sitting between them. The CDR3 nucleotides read TGTGCCAGCAGCCGTGGGGGCGGCTACACCTTC. Residues: CASSRGGGYTF.

V gene TRBV10-3 combines with J gene TRBJ1-5; the match to TRBD1 covers 7 bases. CDR3 length: 18 residues. The germline V gene has CDR1 ENHRY and CDR2 SYGVKD. V shed 0 bases, J shed 3 bases, and the junction held 11 bases outside the gene matches. In DNA form, the CDR3 reads TGTGCCATCAGTGAGTCGATCACAGGGGTGGGCTACAATCAGCCCCAGCATTTT. Encoded protein: CAISESITGVGYNQPQHF.

This sequence joins TRBV28 and TRBJ1-5; 7 bases fit TRBD1. The V segment lost 9 bases and the J segment 4 bases; nucleotides outside the gene matches: 6. Germline values: CDR1 MDHEN, CDR2 SYDVKM. The CDR3 has 13 amino acids. This CDR3 reads CASTTGLNQPQHF. The CDR3 DNA reads as TGTGCCAGTACGACAGGGTTAAATCAGCCCCAGCATTTT.

The chain employs TRBV9 and TRBJ1-2, with a tentative D call TRBD1 (6 bases). This CDR3 has 15 amino acids. The V and J ends lost 1 base and 2 bases respectively, with 12 bases between them. Per germline, CDR1 SGDLS and CDR2 YYNGEE. DNA for the CDR3: TGTGCCAGCAGCGTAAACGGGGGGCCCAACTATGGCTACACCTTC. The encoded protein is CASSVNGGPNYGYTF. Based on the CDR3 plus reference TRBV9 and TRBJ1-2, the full variable domain is DSGVTQTPKHLITATGQRVTLRCSPRSGDLSVYWYQQSLDQGLQFLIQYYNGEERAKGNILERFSAQQFPDLHSELNLSSLELGDSALYFCASSVNGGPNYGYTFGSGTRLTVV.

The rearrangement joins TRBV28 to TRBJ2-7; the D gene is possibly TRBD1 (6 bases). The germline V and J ends were trimmed by 6 bases and 6 bases, with 12 bases remaining between them. This CDR3 has 12 amino acids. CDR1 and CDR2 from the germline V gene are MDHEN and SYDVKM. The CDR3: CASSPAGVEQYF. CDR3 DNA sequence: TGTGCCAGCAGCCCCGCAGGGGTCGAGCAGTACTTC.

The J gene is TRBJ1-1, the V gene TRBV7-9, with D unresolved. Germline values: CDR1 SEHNR, CDR2 FQNEAQ (reference sequence). Trimming took off 4 bases at V and 7 bases at J, with 10 bases between the two ends. This CDR3 has 12 amino acids. The CDR3 sequence: CASSYLGVEAFF. The CDR3 bases are TGTGCCAGCAGCTACCTCGGCGTTGAAGCTTTCTTT.

The rearrangement uses TRBV7-9 and TRBJ2-2; TRBD1 matches at 8 bases. Germline CDR1 reads SEHNR; CDR2 reads FQNEAQ (reference sequence). The length of the CDR3 is 14 residues. The junction had 3 bases not matched to a gene; V was cut back by 4 bases and J by 5 bases. CDR3 amino acids: CASSSRQGTGELFF. The CDR3 nucleotides read TGTGCCAGCAGCTCGAGACAGGGGACCGGGGAGCTGTTTTTT. The full variable domain, completed using reference TRBV7-9 and TRBJ2-2, is DTGVSQNPRHKITKRGQNVTFRCDPISEHNRLYWYRQTLGQGPEFLTYFQNEAQLEKSRLLSDRFSAERPKGSFSTLEIQRTEQGDSAMYLCASSSRQGTGELFFGEGSRLTVL.